These 2 T cell receptor beta chains were sequenced from one sample in a study of T cells in Graves' hyperthyroidism and ophthalmopathy. Amplification yielded TCR beta CDR3 regions, with RNA transcripts as the source. A set of HTBI primers served as the primers for a first-round RT-PCR of the TCR CDR3. A single record per CDR3 protein comes from TCRdb applying MiXCR to the multiplex PCR reads. The data hold about 130,000 distinct CDR3 sequences, with 22% observed a single time. The sequenced sample consisted of blood. These TCRs come from a woman in her forties or fifties with Graves' hyperthyroidism that later progressed to Graves' ophthalmopathy.

This chain uses TRBV12-3 or TRBV12-4 with TRBJ2-3; TRBD2 matches 7 bases. This CDR3 is built from 15 residues. Trimming took 2 bases from V and 2 from J; bases not matched to a gene: 4. The DNA of the CDR3 is TGTGCCAGCAGTTTATGGGCGGGAGCCACAGATACGCAGTATTTT. Translation: CASSLWAGATDTQYF.

This clonotype has a count of ten or more. The V call is TRBV7-3, the J call TRBJ2-7; 7 positions agree with TRBD2. This CDR3 is built from 15 residues. The germline gives CDR1 SGHTA, CDR2 FQGTGA. The V segment lost 5 bases and the J segment 0 bases; nucleotides outside the gene matches: 7. CDR3 nucleotide sequence: TGTGCCAGCAGCCCGACCGGCGGGAGCTCCTACGAGCAGTACTTC. It yields the protein CASSPTGGSSYEQYF.